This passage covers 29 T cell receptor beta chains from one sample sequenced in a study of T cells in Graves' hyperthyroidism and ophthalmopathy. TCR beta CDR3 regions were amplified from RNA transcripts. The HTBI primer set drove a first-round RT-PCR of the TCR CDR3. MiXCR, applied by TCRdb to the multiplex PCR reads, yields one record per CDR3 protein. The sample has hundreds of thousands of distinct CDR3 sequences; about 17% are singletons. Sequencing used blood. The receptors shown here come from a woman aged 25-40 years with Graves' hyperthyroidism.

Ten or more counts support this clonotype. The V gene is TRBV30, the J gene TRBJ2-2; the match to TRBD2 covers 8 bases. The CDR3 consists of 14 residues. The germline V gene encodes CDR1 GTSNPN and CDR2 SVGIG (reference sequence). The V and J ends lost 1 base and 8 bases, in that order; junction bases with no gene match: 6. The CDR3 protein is CAWSAVIAGGELFF. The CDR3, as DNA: TGTGCCTGGAGTGCCGTAATAGCGGGAGGGGAGCTGTTTTTT.

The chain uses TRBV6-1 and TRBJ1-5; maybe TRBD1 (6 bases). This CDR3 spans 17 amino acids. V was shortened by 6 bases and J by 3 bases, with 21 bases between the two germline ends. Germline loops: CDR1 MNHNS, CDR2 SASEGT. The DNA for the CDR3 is TGTGCCAGCAGCCCGACTCCCACAGGGTCCGTCAATCAGCCCCAGCATTTT. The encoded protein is CASSPTPTGSVNQPQHF.

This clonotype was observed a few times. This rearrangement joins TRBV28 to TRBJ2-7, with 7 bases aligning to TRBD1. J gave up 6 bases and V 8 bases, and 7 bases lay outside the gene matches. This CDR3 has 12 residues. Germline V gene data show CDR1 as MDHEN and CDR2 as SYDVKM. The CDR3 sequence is CASWDRLSEQYF. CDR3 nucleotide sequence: TGTGCCAGCTGGGACAGACTCTCCGAGCAGTACTTC.

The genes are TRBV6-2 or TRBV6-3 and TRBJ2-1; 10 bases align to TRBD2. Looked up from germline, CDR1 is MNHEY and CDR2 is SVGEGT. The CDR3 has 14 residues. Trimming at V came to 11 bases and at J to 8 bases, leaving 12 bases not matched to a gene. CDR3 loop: CAGSPSGSRDEQFF. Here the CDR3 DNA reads TGTGCCGGCTCTCCTAGCGGGAGTAGGGATGAGCAGTTCTTC.

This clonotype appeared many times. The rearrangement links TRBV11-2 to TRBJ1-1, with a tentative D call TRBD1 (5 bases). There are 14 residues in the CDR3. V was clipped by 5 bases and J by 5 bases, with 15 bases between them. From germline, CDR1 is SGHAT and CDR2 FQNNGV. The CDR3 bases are TGTGCCAGCAGCCTGGGGGGGTTTAGAACTGAAGCTTTCTTT. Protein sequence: CASSLGGFRTEAFF.

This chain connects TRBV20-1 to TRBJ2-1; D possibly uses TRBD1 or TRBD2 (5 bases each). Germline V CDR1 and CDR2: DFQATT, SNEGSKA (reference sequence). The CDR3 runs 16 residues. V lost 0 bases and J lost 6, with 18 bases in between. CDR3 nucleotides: TGCAGTGCTAGAGATTACGGGGCAGTAGTTCGCAATGAGCAGTTCTTC. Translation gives CSARDYGAVVRNEQFF.

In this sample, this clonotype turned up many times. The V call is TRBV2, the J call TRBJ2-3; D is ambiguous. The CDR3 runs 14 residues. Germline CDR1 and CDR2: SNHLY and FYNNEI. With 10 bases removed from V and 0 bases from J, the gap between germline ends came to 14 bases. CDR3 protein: CAIQDETSTDTQYF. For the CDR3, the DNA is TGTGCCATCCAGGACGAAACTAGCACAGATACGCAGTATTTT.

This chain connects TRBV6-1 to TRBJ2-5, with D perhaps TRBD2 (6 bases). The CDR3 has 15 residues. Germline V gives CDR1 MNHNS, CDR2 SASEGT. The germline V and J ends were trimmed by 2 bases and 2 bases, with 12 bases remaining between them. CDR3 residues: CASSESWGVQETQYF. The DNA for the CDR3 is TGTGCCAGCAGTGAATCATGGGGGGTTCAAGAGACCCAGTACTTC.

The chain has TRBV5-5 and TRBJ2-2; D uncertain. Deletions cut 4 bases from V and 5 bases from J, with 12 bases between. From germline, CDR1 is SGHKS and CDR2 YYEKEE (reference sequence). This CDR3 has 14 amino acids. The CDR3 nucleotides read TGTGCCAGCAGCCCGAGACATTCGACCGGGGAGCTGTTTTTT. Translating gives CASSPRHSTGELFF.

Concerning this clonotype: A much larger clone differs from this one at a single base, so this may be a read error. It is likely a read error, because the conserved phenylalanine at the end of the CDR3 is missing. In nucleotides, the CDR3 is TGCAGTGCTAGGGGGGGGCCGGGTCAGCCCCAGCATTCT. Amino acid sequence: CSARGGPGQPQHS. The rearrangement uses TRBV20-1 and TRBJ1-5; D is possibly TRBD1 (6 bases). The V end lost 3 bases, the J end lost 6 bases, and 12 bases lay between the germline ends. The CDR3 is made up of 13 amino acids. Germline CDR1 reads DFQATT; CDR2 reads SNEGSKA (reference sequence).

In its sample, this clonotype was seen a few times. The CDR3 region has the DNA TGTGCCAGCAGTGATGGACACGGGATGGGTCAGCCCCAGCATTTT. This codes for CASSDGHGMGQPQHF. The genes are TRBV25-1 and TRBJ1-5, with a tentative D call TRBD1 (5 bases). V lost 3 bases to trimming and J lost 6 bases, with 15 bases between them. There are 15 residues in the CDR3. From germline, CDR1 is MGHDK and CDR2 SYGVNS.

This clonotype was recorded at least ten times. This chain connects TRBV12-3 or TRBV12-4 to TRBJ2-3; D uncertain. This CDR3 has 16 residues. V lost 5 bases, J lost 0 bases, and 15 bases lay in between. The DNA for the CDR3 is TGTGCCAGCAGTATAGGACCGGTAGGAAGCACAGATACGCAGTATTTT. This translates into CASSIGPVGSTDTQYF.

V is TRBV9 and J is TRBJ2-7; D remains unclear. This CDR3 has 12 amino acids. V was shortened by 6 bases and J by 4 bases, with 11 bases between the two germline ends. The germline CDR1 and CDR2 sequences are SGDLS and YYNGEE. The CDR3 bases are TGTGCCAGCAACAACCCCGGTTACGAGCAGTACTTC. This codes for CASNNPGYEQYF.

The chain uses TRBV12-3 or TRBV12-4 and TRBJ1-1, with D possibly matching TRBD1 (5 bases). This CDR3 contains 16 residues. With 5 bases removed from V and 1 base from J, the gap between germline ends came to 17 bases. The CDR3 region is CASSVNRSPQNTEAFF. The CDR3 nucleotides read TGTGCCAGCAGTGTTAACAGGAGCCCCCAGAACACTGAAGCTTTCTTT.

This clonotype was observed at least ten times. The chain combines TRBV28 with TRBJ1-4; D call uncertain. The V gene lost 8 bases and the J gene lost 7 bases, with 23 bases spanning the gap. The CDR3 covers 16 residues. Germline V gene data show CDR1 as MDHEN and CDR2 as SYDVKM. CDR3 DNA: TGTGCCAGCGGTCGACCGGGAACGGGTAACAGTGAAAAACTGTTTTTT. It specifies CASGRPGTGNSEKLFF.

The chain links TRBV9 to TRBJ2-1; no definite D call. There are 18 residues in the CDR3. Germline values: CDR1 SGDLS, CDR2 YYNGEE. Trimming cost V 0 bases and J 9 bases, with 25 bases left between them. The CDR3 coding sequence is TGTGCCAGCAGCGTAGCTCGACCGGGTGGACCCCGGTCGGGTGAGCAGTTCTTC. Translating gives CASSVARPGGPRSGEQFF.

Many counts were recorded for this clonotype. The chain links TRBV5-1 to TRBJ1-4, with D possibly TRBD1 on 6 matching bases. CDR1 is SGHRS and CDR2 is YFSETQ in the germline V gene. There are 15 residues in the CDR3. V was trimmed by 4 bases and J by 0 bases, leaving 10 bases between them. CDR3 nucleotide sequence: TGCGCCAGCAGCACCGAGGGGGCAACTAATGAAAAACTGTTTTTT. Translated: CASSTEGATNEKLFF.

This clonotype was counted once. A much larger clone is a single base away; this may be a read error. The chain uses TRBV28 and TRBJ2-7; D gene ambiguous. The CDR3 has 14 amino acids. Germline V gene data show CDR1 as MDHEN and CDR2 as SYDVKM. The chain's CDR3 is CTSNRGSISYEQYF. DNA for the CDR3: TGTACCAGCAATCGTGGCAGCATCTCCTACGAGCAGTACTTC.

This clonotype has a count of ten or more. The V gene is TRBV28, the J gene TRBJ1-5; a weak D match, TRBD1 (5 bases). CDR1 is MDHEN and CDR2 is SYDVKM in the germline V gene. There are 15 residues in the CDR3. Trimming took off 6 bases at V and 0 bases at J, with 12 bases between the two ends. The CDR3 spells CASRRQTLSNQPQHF. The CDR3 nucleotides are TGTGCCAGCAGGAGACAGACCCTTAGCAATCAGCCCCAGCATTTT.

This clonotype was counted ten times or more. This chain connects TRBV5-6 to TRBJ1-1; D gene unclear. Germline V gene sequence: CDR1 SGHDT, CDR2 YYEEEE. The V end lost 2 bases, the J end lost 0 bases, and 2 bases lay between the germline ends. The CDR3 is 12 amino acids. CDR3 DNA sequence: TGTGCCAGCAGCTTCGTGAACACTGAAGCTTTCTTT. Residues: CASSFVNTEAFF. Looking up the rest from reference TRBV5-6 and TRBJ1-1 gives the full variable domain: DAGVTQSPTHLIKTRGQQVTLRCSPKSGHDTVSWYQQALGQGPQFIFQYYEEEERQRGNFPDRFSGHQFPNYSSELNVNALLLGDSALYLCASSFVNTEAFFGQGTRLTVV.

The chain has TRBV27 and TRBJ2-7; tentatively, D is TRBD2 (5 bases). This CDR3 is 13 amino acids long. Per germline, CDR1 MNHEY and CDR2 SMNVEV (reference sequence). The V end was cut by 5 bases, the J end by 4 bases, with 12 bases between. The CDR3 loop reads CASSRSLGYEQYF. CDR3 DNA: TGTGCCAGCAGTCGTTCACTAGGATACGAGCAGTACTTC.

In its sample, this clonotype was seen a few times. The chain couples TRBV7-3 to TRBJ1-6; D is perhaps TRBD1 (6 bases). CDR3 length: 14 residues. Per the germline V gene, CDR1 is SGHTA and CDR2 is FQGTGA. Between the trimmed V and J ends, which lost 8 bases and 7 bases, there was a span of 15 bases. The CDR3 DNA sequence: TGTGCCAGCTCATGGGGGCAGCAGAATTCACCCCTCCACTTT. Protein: CASSWGQQNSPLHF.

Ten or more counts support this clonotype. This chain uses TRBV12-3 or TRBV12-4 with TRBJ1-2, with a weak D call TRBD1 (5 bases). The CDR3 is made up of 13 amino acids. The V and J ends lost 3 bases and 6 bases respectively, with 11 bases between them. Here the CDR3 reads CASSFQRDHGYTF. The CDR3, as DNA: TGTGCCAGCAGTTTTCAGAGGGACCATGGCTACACCTTC.

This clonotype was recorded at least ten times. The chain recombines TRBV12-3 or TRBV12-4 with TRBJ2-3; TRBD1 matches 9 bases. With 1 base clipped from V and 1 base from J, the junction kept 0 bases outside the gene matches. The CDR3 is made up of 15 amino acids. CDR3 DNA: TGTGCCAGCAGTTTAGGGACAGGGGGCACAGATACGCAGTATTTT. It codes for CASSLGTGGTDTQYF.

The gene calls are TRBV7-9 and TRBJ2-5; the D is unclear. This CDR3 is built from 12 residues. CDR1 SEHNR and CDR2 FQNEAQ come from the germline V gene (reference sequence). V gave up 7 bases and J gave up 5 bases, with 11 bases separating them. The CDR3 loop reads CASNYARETQYF. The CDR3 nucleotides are TGTGCCAGCAACTACGCCCGGGAGACCCAGTACTTC.

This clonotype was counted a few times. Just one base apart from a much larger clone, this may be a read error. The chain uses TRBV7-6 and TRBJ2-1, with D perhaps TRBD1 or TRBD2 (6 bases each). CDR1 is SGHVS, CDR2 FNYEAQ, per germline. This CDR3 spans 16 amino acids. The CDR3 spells CASSLVREGGYNEQLF. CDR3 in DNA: TGTGCCAGCAGCTTAGTACGCGAAGGGGGGTACAATGAGCAGCTCTTC.

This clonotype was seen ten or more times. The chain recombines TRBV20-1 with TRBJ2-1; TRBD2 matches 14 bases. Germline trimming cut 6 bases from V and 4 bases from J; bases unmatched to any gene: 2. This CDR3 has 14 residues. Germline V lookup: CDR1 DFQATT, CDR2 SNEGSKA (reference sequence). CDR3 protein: CSARLAGGYNEQFF. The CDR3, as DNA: TGCAGTGCCCGACTAGCGGGAGGGTACAATGAGCAGTTCTTC.

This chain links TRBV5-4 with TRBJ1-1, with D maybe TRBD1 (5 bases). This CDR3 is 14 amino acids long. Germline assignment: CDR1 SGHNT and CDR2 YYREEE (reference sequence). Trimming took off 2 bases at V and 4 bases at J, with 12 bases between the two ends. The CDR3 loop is CASSLEGDRTEAFF. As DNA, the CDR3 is TGTGCCAGCAGCTTAGAAGGGGATCGCACTGAAGCTTTCTTT.

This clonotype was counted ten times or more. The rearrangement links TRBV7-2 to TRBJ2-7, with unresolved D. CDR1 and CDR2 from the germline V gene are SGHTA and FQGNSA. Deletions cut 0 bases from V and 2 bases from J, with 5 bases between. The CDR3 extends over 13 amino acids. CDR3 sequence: CASSLAHPYEQYF. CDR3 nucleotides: TGTGCCAGCAGCTTAGCGCACCCCTACGAGCAGTACTTC.